This T cell receptor beta chain was sequenced in a study of blood T cells in healthy people across ages. The V gene's germline CDR1 is MNHEY and CDR2 SMNVEV (reference sequence). This CDR3 has 13 residues. Deletions cut 6 bases from V and 8 bases from J, with 16 bases between. Primed by a sample-barcoded 5' primer and a J-beta primer mix, a second PCR proceeded for 7 to 11 cycles. Each cDNA molecule was tagged by a template-switch adaptor with 12 random nucleotides. Each CDR3 protein gets one entry after TCRdb re-called the 5' RACE reads with MiXCR. Among some 880,000 distinct CDR3 sequences listed, around 34% were seen once.

The sample was blood. This sequence originates from a man younger than 35 in good health. The V call is TRBV27, the J call TRBJ1-2; weak D call: TRBD1 (6 bases). Here the CDR3 reads CASSMGAGQGYTF. DNA of the CDR3: TGTGCCAGCAGCATGGGGGCAGGGCAGGGCTACACCTTC.